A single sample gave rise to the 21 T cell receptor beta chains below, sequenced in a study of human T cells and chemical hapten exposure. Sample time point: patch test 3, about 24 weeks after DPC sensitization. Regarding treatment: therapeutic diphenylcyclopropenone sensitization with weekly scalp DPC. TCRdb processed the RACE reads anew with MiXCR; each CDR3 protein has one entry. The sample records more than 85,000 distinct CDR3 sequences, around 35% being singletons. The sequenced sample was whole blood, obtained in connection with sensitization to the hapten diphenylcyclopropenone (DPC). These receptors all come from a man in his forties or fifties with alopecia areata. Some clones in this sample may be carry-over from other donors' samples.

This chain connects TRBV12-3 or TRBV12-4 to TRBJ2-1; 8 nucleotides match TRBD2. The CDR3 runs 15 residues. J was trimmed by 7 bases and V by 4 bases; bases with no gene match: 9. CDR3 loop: CASSSREGLWNEQFF. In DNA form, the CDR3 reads TGTGCCAGCAGTTCCCGGGAGGGCCTATGGAATGAGCAGTTCTTC.

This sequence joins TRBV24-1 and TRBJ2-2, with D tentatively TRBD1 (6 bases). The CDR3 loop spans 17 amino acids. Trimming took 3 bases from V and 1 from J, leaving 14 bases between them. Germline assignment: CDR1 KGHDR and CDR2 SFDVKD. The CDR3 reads CATSDPQTGLNTGELFF. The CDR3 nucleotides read TGTGCCACCAGTGATCCCCAGACAGGCTTGAACACCGGGGAGCTGTTTTTT.

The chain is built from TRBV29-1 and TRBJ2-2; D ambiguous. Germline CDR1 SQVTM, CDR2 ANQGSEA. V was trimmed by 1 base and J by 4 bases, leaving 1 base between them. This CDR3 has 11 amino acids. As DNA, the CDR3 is TGCAGCGTTGAAGGCACCGGGGAGCTGTTTTTT. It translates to CSVEGTGELFF.

CDR3 bases: TGTGCCAGCAGCCAAGGAGGACAGAAAGCTAACTATGGCTACACCTTC. This translates into CASSQGGQKANYGYTF. This chain joins TRBV3-1 and TRBJ1-2, with D maybe TRBD1 (6 bases). The CDR3 runs 16 residues. Trimming shortened V by 1 base and J by 0 bases, and 12 bases separated the two germline ends. CDR1 is LGHDT and CDR2 is YNNKEL in the germline V gene (reference sequence).

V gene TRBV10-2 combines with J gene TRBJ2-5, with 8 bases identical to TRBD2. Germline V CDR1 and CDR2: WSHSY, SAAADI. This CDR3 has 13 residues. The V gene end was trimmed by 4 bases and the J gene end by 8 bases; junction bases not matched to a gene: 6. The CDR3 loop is CASSGSGMATQYF. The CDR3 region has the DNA TGCGCCAGCAGTGGTAGCGGGATGGCAACCCAGTACTTC.

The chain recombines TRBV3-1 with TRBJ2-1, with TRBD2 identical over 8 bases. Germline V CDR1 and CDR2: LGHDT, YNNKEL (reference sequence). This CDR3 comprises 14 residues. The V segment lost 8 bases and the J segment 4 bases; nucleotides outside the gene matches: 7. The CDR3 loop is CASRSGSLYNEQFF. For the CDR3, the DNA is TGTGCCAGCCGGAGCGGGAGTCTATACAATGAGCAGTTCTTC.

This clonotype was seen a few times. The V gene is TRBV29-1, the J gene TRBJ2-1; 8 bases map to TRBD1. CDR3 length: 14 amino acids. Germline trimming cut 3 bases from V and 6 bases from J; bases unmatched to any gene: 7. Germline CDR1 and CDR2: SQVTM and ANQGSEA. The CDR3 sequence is CSVEGRGRINEQFF. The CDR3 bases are TGCAGCGTTGAGGGCAGGGGGCGAATCAATGAGCAGTTCTTC.

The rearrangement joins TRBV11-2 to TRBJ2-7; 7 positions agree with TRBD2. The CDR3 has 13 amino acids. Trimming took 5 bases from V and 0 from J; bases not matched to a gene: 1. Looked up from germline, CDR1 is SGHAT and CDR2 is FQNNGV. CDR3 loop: CASSKRGSYEQYF. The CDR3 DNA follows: TGTGCCAGCAGCAAGCGGGGCTCCTACGAGCAGTACTTC.

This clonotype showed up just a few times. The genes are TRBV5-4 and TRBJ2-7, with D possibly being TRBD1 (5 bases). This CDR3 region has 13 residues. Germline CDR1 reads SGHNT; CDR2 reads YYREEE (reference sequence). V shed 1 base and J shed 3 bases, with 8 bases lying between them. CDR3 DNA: TGTGCCAGCAGCTTGCGTCAGGGCTACGAGCAGTACTTC. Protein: CASSLRQGYEQYF.

The CDR3 DNA follows: TGTGCCAGCAGCCTAGGCAGTGAAAGGACAGAAGAAGCTTTCTTT. Amino acid sequence: CASSLGSERTEEAFF. The chain joins TRBV4-2 to TRBJ1-1, with a tentative D call TRBD1 (6 bases). The CDR3 has 15 amino acids. V shed 4 bases and J shed 8 bases, with 20 bases lying between them. CDR1 and CDR2 (germline): LGHNA, YNFKEQ.

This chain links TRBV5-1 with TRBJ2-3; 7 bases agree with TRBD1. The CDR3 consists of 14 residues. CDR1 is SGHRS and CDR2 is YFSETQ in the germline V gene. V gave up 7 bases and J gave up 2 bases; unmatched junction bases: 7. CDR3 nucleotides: TGCGCCAGCCTTCGACAGGGCAACACAGATACGCAGTATTTT. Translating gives CASLRQGNTDTQYF.

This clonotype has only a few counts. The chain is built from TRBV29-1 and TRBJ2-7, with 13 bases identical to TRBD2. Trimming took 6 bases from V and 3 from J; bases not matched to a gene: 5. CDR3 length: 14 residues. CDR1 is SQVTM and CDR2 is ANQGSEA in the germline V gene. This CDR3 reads CSVGLAGVIYEQYV. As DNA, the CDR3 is TGCAGCGTCGGACTAGCGGGAGTGATCTACGAGCAGTACGTC.

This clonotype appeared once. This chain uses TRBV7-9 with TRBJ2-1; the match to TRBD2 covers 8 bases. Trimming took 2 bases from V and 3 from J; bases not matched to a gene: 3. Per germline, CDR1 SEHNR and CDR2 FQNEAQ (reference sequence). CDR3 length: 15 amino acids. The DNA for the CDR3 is TGTGCCAGCAGCTTACTACTAGCGGTCTACAATGAGCAGTTCTTC. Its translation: CASSLLLAVYNEQFF. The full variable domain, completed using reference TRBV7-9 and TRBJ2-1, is DTGVSQNPRHKITKRGQNVTFRCDPISEHNRLYWYRQTLGQGPEFLTYFQNEAQLEKSRLLSDRFSAERPKGSFSTLEIQRTEQGDSAMYLCASSLLLAVYNEQFFGPGTRLTVL.

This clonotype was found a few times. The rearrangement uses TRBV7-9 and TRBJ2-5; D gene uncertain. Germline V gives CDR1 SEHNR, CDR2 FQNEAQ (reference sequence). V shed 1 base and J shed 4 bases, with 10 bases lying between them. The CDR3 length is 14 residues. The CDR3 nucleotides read TGTGCCAGCAGCTTAGATTGGGGTTTAGAGACCCAGTACTTC. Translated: CASSLDWGLETQYF.

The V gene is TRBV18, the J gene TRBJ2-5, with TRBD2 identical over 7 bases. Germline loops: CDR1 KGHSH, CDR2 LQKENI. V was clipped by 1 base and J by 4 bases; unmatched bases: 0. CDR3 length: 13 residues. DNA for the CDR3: TGTGCCAGCTCACCACTAGCGGGAGAGACCCAGTACTTC. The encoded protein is CASSPLAGETQYF.

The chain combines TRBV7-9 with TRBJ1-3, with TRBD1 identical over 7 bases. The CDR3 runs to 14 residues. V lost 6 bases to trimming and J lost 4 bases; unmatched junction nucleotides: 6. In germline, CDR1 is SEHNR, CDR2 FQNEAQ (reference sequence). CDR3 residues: CASRRGQDGNTIYF. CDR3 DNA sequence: TGTGCCAGCAGACGAGGACAGGACGGAAACACCATATATTTT.

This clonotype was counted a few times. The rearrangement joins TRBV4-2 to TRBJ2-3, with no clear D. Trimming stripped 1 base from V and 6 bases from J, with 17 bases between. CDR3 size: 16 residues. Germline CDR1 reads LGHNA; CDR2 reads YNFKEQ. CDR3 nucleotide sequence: TGTGCCAGCAGCCAAGGTCTGGAAACTGTGTGGGATACGCAGTATTTT. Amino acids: CASSQGLETVWDTQYF.

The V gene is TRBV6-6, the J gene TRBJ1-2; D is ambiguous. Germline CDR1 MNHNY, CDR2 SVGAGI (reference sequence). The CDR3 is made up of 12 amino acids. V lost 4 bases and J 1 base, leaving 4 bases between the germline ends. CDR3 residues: CASSFLNYGYTF. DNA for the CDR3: TGTGCCAGCAGTTTCCTTAACTATGGCTACACCTTC.

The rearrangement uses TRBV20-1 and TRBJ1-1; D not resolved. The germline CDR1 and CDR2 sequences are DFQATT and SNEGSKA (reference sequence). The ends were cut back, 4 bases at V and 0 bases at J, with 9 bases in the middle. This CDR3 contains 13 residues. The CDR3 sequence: CSATETLNTEAFF. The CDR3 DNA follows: TGCAGTGCTACAGAGACCTTGAACACTGAAGCTTTCTTT.

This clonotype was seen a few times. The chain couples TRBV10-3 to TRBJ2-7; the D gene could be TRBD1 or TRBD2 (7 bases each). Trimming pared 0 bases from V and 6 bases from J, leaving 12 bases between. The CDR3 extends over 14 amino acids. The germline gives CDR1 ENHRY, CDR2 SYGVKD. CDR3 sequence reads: CAISESTGRGEQYF. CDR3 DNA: TGTGCCATCAGTGAGTCGACAGGGAGGGGCGAGCAGTACTTC.

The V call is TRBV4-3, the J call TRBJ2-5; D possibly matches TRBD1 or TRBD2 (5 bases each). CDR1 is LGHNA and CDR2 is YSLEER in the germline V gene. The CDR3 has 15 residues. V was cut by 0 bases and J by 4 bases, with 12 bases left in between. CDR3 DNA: TGCGCCAGCAGCCAAGATTGGGGGTCAGGAGAGACCCAGTACTTC. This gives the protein CASSQDWGSGETQYF.